This T cell receptor beta chain was obtained from a study of shared clonotypes between healthy human individuals. General study points: Clonotypes not shared had lower generation probabilities than those common to all four donors.

Naivety among CD8 cells was defined by CD45RO negativity and positive CCR7 selection, thereby excluding terminally differentiated effector memory CD45RA+ cells. Healthy and HIV-negative, the adult donors had no recent acute infections or vaccinations. V was trimmed by 6 bases and J by 0 bases, leaving 15 bases between them. Germline lookup yields CDR1 MDHEN and CDR2 SYDVKM. This CDR3 contains 16 residues. A remark on this clone: Its antigen is not known.

TCRdb's copy holds only in-frame clones and misses some; the assay was immunoSEQ multiplex PCR. This sample has fewer than 700,000 clones; 85% to 95% occur once, and the top ten carry approximately 0.11%. The TCR comes from a woman aged 30 to 39 in good health. The sequenced sample consisted of naive CD8+ T cells sorted from blood. The J gene is TRBJ2-4, the V gene TRBV28; possibly TRBD2 for D (6 bases). This CDR3 reads CASSLGLTLAKNIQYF. The CDR3 bases are TGTGCCAGCAGCCTTGGACTAACATTAGCCAAAAACATTCAGTACTTC.